A selection of T cell receptor beta chains follows, all from one sample in a study of cytomegalovirus exposure and HLA in healthy donors. Some clones are missing from TCRdb's copy, which holds only in-frame ones; the method was immunoSEQ multiplex PCR. Among some 150,000 clones listed, around 82% were seen once. Source material: PBMCs. The receptors shown here come from a woman between 35 and 50 years old in good health and CMV-seropositive. Each CDR3 is given with its conserved first and last residue. The order of the fields is J gene, clone size, V gene, CDR3 length, D gene, CDR3 protein, CDR3 DNA. The D gene is left open where the match is weak. Clone sizes are given selectively: once, few, many, or a class where the clone is expanded.

TRBJ2-3	few	TRBV5-1	18	TRBD2	CASGLGLAGAASTDTQYF	TGCGCCAGCGGTCTAGGTCTAGCGGGAGCCGCTAGCACAGATACGCAGTATTTT
TRBJ2-7	NA	TRBV11-2	15	NA	CASSLGLGGSYEQYF	TGTGCCAGCAGCTTAGGACTGGGGGGAAGCTACGAGCAGTACTTC
TRBJ2-7	NA	TRBV9	11	NA	CASGRGIEQYF	TGTGCCAGTGGCCGGGGAATCGAGCAGTACTTC
TRBJ2-1	NA	TRBV2	16	TRBD2	CASSEASTSGNNEQFF	TGTGCCAGCAGTGAAGCGAGTACTAGCGGTAACAATGAGCAGTTCTTC
TRBJ1-2	NA	TRBV5-6	13	TRBD1	CASSADRNYGYTF	TGTGCCAGCAGCGCGGACAGGAACTATGGCTACACCTTC
TRBJ1-2	once	TRBV10-2	14	NA	CASSESRTVDGYTF	TGCGCCAGCAGTGAGTCGAGGACAGTCGACGGCTACACCTTC
TRBJ1-1	NA	TRBV7-6	15	NA	CASSSAHGVEPEAFF	TGTGCCAGCAGCTCGGCCCACGGGGTCGAGCCTGAAGCTTTCTTT
TRBJ2-1	few	TRBV7-8	17	NA	CASSPHLGQGPYNEQFF	TGTGCCAGCAGCCCCCATCTTGGACAAGGTCCCTACAATGAGCAGTTCTTC
TRBJ2-7	NA	TRBV19	16	TRBD1	CASSSSGTGVPYEQYF	TGTGCCAGTAGTTCATCCGGGACAGGGGTCCCCTACGAGCAGTACTTC
TRBJ2-2	NA	TRBV7-9	15	TRBD2	CASSLVAGYTGELFF	TGTGCCAGCAGCTTAGTAGCGGGATACACCGGGGAGCTGTTTTTT
TRBJ1-1	few	TRBV13	12	NA	CASSRGGSEAFF	TGTGCCAGCAGCCGCGGGGGCTCTGAAGCTTTCTTT
TRBJ2-3	NA	TRBV28	16	TRBD1	CASSVPGQDWADTQYF	TGTGCCAGCAGTGTTCCGGGACAGGATTGGGCAGATACGCAGTATTTT
TRBJ1-2	NA	TRBV7-8	15	TRBD1	CASSLEGQGDYGYTF	TGTGCCAGCAGCTTAGAGGGACAGGGAGACTATGGCTACACCTTC
TRBJ1-2	NA	TRBV6-1	15	TRBD1	CASSDGTGVSYGYTF	TGTGCCAGCAGTGATGGGACAGGGGTGAGCTATGGCTACACCTTC
TRBJ2-7	few	TRBV30	16	TRBD2	CAWATWLAGGFDEQYF	TGTGCCTGGGCAACGTGGCTAGCGGGAGGGTTCGACGAGCAGTACTTC
TRBJ2-2	NA	TRBV18	16	TRBD2	CASSLEAGNFIGELFF	TGTGCCAGCTCACTGGAAGCGGGAAACTTTATCGGGGAGCTGTTTTTT
TRBJ2-3	NA	TRBV5-4	17	TRBD2	CASSPSTSGRPTDTQYF	TGTGCCAGCAGCCCCTCCACTAGCGGGAGGCCCACCGATACGCAGTATTTT
TRBJ2-1	NA	TRBV4-2	16	TRBD2	CASSRKLAGGGNEQFF	TGTGCCAGCAGCCGAAAACTAGCGGGAGGTGGCAATGAGCAGTTCTTC
TRBJ2-7	few	TRBV27	12	NA	CASSIIGYEQYF	TGTGCCAGCAGTATAATCGGGTACGAGCAGTACTTC
TRBJ2-7	NA	TRBV4-2	16	TRBD2	CASSQGQAGFSYEQYF	TGTGCCAGCAGCCAAGGGCAAGCGGGATTCTCCTACGAGCAGTACTTC
TRBJ2-7	NA	TRBV19	16	TRBD2	CASSRGTSGSTYEQYF	TGTGCCAGTAGCCGAGGGACTAGCGGGAGTACCTACGAGCAGTACTTC
TRBJ2-1	NA	TRBV28	18	TRBD1	CASSFPARQGARGNEQFF	TGTGCCAGCAGTTTTCCCGCCAGACAGGGGGCTAGGGGGAATGAGCAGTTCTTC
TRBJ2-1	once	TRBV7-7	15	NA	CASSLDGSRYNEQFF	TGTGCTAGCAGCTTAGACGGGAGTCGTTACAATGAGCAGTTCTTC
TRBJ2-2	NA	TRBV2	14	TRBD1	CASNRQGAAGELFF	TGTGCCAGCAACAGACAGGGGGCGGCCGGGGAGCTGTTTTTT
TRBJ2-5	NA	TRBV9	13	NA	CASSVAGEETQYF	TGTGCCAGCAGCGTAGCGGGGGAAGAGACCCAGTACTTC
TRBJ2-7	few	TRBV5-1	14	TRBD1	CASSLGRGYYEQYF	TGCGCCAGCAGCTTGGGCAGGGGGTACTACGAGCAGTACTTC
TRBJ2-3	NA	TRBV5-4	15	TRBD1	CASSGRQGVTDTQYF	TGTGCCAGCTCTGGTCGGCAGGGGGTGACAGATACGCAGTATTTT
TRBJ2-7	few	TRBV5-6	16	NA	CASSPHPRWGVYEQYF	TGTGCCAGCAGCCCCCACCCGAGATGGGGGGTTTACGAGCAGTACTTC
TRBJ1-2	once	TRBV5-1	13	NA	CASQEGGGNGYTF	TGCGCCAGTCAAGAAGGGGGTGGAAATGGCTACACCTTC
TRBJ2-7	NA	TRBV30	13	NA	CAWSKNLVGEQYF	TGTGCCTGGAGTAAAAACCTAGTCGGCGAGCAGTACTTC
TRBJ2-3	NA	TRBV28	15	TRBD2	CASSGTSGSTDTQYF	TGTGCCAGCAGTGGGACTAGCGGGAGCACAGATACGCAGTATTTT
TRBJ1-2	NA	TRBV14	12	NA	CASSQRGYGYTF	TGTGCCAGCAGCCAACGAGGGTATGGCTACACCTTC
TRBJ1-5	few	TRBV19	19	TRBD1	CASSIFWGTGGESHQPQHF	TGTGCCAGTAGTATTTTTTGGGGGACAGGGGGCGAATCCCATCAGCCCCAGCATTTT
TRBJ1-2	NA	TRBV18	15	NA	CASSPAGQSWNGYTF	TGTGCCAGCTCACCAGCAGGTCAGAGTTGGAATGGCTACACCTTC
TRBJ2-3	once	TRBV30	15	NA	CAWSRQVPRRDTQYF	TGTGCCTGGAGCAGACAGGTCCCTCGGAGAGATACGCAGTATTTT